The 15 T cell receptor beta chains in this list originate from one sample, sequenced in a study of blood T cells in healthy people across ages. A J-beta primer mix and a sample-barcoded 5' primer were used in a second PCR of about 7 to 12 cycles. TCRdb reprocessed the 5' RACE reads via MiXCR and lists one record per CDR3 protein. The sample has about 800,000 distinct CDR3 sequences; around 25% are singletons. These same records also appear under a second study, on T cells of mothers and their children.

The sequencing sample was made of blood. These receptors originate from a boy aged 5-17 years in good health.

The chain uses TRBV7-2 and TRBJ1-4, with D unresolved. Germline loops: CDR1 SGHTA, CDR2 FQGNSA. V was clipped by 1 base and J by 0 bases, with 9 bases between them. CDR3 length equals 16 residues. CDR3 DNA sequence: TGTACCAGCAGCTTAGGAAGGGATCCAACTAATGAAAAACTGTTTTTT. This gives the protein CTSSLGRDPTNEKLFF. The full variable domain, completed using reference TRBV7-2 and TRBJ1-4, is GAGVSQSPSNKVTEKGKDVELRCDPISGHTALYWYRQSLGQGLEFLIYFQGNSAPDKSGLPSDRFSAERTGGSVSTLTIQRTQQEDSAVYLCTSSLGRDPTNEKLFFGSGTQLSVL.

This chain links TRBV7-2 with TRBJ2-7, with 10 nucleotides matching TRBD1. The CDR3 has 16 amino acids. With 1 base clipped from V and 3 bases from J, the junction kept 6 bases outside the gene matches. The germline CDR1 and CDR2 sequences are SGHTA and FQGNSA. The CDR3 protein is CASSLVGTGEGYEQYF. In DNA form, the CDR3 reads TGTGCCAGCAGCTTAGTTGGGACAGGGGAAGGCTACGAGCAGTACTTC.

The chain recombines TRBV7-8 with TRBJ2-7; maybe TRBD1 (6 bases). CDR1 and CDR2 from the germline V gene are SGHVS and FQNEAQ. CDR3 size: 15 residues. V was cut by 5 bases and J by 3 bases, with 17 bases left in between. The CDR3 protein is CASSNDKQGGYEQYF. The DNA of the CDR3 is TGTGCCAGCAGCAACGATAAACAAGGGGGCTACGAGCAGTACTTC.

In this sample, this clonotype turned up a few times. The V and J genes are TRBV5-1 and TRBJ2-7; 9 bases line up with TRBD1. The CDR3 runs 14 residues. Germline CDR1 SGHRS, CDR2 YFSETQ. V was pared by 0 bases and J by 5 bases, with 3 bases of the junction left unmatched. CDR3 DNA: TGCGCCAGCAGCTTGGATGGGACAGGGAACGAGCAGTACTTC. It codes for CASSLDGTGNEQYF.

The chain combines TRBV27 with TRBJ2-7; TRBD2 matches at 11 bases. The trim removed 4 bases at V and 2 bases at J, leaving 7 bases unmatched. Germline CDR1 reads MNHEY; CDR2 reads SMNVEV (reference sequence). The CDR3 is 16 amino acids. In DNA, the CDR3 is TGTGCCAGCAGTTCCCCTAGCGGGGGGACTCCCTACGAGCAGTACTTC. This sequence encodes CASSSPSGGTPYEQYF.

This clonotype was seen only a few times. CDR3 in DNA: TGTGCCAGTACTAGCGGGAGAGACGAGCAGTACTTC. It encodes CASTSGRDEQYF. This chain connects TRBV27 to TRBJ2-7, with 11 positions matching TRBD2. The CDR3 runs 12 residues. CDR1 and CDR2 from the germline V gene are MNHEY and SMNVEV (reference sequence). The V gene end was trimmed by 9 bases and the J gene end by 5 bases; junction bases not matched to a gene: 3.

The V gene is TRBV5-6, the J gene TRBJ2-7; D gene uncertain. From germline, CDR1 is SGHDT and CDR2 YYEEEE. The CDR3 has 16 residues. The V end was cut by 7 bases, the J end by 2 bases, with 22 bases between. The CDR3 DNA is TGTGCCAGCTCCCTCCAAGCTGGCGCTGAAGCCTACGAGCAGTACTTC. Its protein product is CASSLQAGAEAYEQYF.

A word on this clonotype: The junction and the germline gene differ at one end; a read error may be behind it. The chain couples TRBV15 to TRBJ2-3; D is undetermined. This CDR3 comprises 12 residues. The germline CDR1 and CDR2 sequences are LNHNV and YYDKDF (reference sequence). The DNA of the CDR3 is TGTTCCACCAGCAGAGGTCCGGATACGCAGTATTTT. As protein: CSTSRGPDTQYF.

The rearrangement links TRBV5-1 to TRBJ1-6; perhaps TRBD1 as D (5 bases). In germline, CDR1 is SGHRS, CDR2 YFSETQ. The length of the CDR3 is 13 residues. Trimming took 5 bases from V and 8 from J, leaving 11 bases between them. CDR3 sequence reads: CASSRQGDSPLHF. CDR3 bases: TGCGCCAGCAGTAGGCAGGGTGATTCACCCCTCCACTTT.

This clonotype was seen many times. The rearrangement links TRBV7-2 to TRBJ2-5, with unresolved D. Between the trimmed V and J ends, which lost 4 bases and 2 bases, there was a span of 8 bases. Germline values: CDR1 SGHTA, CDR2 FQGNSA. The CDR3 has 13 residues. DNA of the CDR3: TGTGCCAGCAGCTACACGGTGCAAGAGACCCAGTACTTC. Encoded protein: CASSYTVQETQYF.

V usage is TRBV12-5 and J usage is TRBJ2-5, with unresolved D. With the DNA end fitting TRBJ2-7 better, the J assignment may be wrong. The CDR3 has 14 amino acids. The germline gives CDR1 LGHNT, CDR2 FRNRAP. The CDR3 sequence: CASGLSKGSYEQYF. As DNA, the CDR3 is TGTGCTAGTGGTTTGAGTAAAGGATCGTACGAGCAGTACTTC.

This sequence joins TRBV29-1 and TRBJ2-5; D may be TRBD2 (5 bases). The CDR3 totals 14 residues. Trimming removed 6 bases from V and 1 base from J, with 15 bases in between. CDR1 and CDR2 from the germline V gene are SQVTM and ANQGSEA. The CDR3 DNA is TGCAGCGTGAGGGCCAGACTAATCCAAGAGACCCAGTACTTC. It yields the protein CSVRARLIQETQYF.

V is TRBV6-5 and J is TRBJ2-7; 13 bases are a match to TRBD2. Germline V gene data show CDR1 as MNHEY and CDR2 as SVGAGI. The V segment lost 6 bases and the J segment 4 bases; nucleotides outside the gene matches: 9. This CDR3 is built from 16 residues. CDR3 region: CASSPRGTSGTYEQYF. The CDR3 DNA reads TGTGCCAGCAGCCCACGGGGGACTAGCGGGACGTACGAGCAGTACTTC.

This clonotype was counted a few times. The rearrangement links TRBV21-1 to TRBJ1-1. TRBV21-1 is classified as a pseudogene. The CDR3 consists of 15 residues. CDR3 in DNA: TGTGCCAGCAGCAGGAGGGGTTGGAAGAACACTGAAGCTTTCTTT. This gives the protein CASSRRGWKNTEAFF.

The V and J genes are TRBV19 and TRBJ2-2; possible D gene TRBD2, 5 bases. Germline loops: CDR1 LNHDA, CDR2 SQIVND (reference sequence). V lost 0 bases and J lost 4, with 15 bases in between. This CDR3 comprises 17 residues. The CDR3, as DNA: TGTGCCAGTAGTATAGACTCGGGAAGCTTCCTCACCGGGGAGCTGTTTTTT. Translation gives CASSIDSGSFLTGELFF.